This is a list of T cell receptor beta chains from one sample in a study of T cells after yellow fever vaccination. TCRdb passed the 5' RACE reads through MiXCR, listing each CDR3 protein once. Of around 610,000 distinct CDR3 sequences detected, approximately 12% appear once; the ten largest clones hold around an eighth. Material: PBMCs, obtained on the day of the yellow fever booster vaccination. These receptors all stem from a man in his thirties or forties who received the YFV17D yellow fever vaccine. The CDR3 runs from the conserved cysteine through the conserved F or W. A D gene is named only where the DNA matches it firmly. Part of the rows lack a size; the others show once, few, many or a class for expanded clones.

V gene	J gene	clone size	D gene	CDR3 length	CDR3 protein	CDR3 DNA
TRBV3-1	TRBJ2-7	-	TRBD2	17	CASSQPRSGRRRYEQYF	TGTGCCAGCAGCCAACCTCGCAGCGGGAGGAGGAGGTACGAGCAGTACTTC
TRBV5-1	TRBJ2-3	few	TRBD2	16	CASSPLVAGSTDTQYF	TGCGCCAGCAGCCCTCTGGTAGCGGGGAGCACAGATACGCAGTATTTT
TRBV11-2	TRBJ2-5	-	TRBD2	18	CASSLLSLGTNHQETQYF	TGTGCCAGCAGCTTACTATCTTTGGGGACTAACCACCAAGAGACCCAGTACTTC
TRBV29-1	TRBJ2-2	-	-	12	CSVRGVTGELFF	TGCAGCGTCAGGGGGGTCACCGGGGAGCTGTTTTTT
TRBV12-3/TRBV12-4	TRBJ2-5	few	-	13	CASSHRDLETQYF	TGTGCCAGCAGCCATCGGGACTTAGAGACCCAGTACTTC
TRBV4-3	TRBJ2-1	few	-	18	CASSQRPPQGAFYHEQFF	TGCGCCAGCAGCCAAAGACCCCCCCAGGGTGCCTTCTACCATGAGCAGTTCTTC
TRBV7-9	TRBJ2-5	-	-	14	CASGSGRITETQYF	TGTGCCAGCGGCTCCGGGCGCATCACGGAGACCCAGTACTTC
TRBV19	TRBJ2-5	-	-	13	CASSDTSQGTQYF	TGTGCCAGTAGTGACACTTCACAGGGGACCCAGTACTTC
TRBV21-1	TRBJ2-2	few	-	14	CASSIYSRAGELFF	TGTGCCAGCAGCATTTACTCTAGGGCCGGGGAGCTGTTTTTT
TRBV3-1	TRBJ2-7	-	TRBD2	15	CASSPGTSGRLEQYF	TGTGCCAGCAGCCCCGGGACTAGCGGGAGGCTGGAGCAGTACTTC
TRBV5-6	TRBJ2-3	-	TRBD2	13	CASSFWREGGQYF	TGTGCCAGCAGCTTTTGGCGGGAGGGAGGGCAGTATTTT
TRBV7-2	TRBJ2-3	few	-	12	CASRPPGTRWYF	TGTGCCAGCAGACCCCCCGGGACCCGTTGGTATTTT
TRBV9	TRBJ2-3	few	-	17	CASSSLAWDIIPDTQYF	TGTGCCAGCAGCTCACTTGCCTGGGACATCATCCCAGATACGCAGTATTTT
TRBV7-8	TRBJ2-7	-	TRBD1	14	CASSSRTGIYEQYF	TGTGCCAGCAGCTCCCGGACAGGAATCTACGAGCAGTACTTC